Following are 23 T cell receptor beta chains from one sample sequenced in a study of cytomegalovirus exposure and HLA in healthy donors. PCR involved 60 Vbeta and 13 Jbeta primers. Generated by immunoSEQ multiplex PCR, the TCRdb table keeps only in-frame clones and is missing some. Here the sample spans more than 110,000 clones, around 79% being singletons. Sequencing was carried out using PBMCs. The receptors were gathered from a male donor in good health and CMV-seronegative.

The chain has TRBV5-6 and TRBJ1-1, with TRBD1 identical over 8 bases. CDR3 size: 16 residues. Germline loops: CDR1 SGHDT, CDR2 YYEEEE. J gave up 0 bases and V 1 base, and 5 bases lay outside the gene matches. The CDR3 loop reads CASSLWQGALNTEAFF. As DNA, the CDR3 is TGTGCCAGCAGCTTGTGGCAGGGGGCGTTGAACACTGAAGCTTTCTTT. Using reference TRBV5-6 and TRBJ1-1 for the parts outside the CDR3, the full variable domain is DAGVTQSPTHLIKTRGQQVTLRCSPKSGHDTVSWYQQALGQGPQFIFQYYEEEERQRGNFPDRFSGHQFPNYSSELNVNALLLGDSALYLCASSLWQGALNTEAFFGQGTRLTVV.

The chain recombines TRBV29-1 with TRBJ2-7; D is perhaps TRBD2 (5 bases). Trimming took 7 bases from V and 3 from J, leaving 16 bases between them. Germline CDR1 reads SQVTM; CDR2 reads ANQGSEA. This CDR3 spans 13 amino acids. The DNA of the CDR3 is TGCAGCGCTGGACCCGGGAAGGACTACGAGCAGTACTTC. It encodes CSAGPGKDYEQYF.

This clone has a single count. The genes are TRBV7-2 and TRBJ1-1, with TRBD1 matching 10 bases. In germline, CDR1 is SGHTA, CDR2 FQGNSA. The length of the CDR3 is 16 residues. V was pared by 5 bases and J by 11 bases, with 17 bases of the junction left unmatched. The CDR3 sequence is CASSPPGQGISWSAFF. In DNA, the CDR3 is TGTGCCAGCAGCCCCCCGGGACAGGGGATTTCGTGGTCTGCTTTCTTT.

The CDR3 spells CASSTQTGVTSDTQYF. The DNA of the CDR3 is TGTGCCAGTAGTACTCAGACAGGGGTAACCTCAGATACGCAGTATTTT. The chain combines TRBV19 with TRBJ2-3; 8 bases agree with TRBD1. CDR1 is LNHDA, CDR2 SQIVND, per germline (reference sequence). There are 16 residues in the CDR3. The J segment lost 4 bases and the V segment lost 4 bases, leaving 10 bases of the junction unmatched.

The chain combines TRBV19 with TRBJ1-5; D is possibly TRBD1 (5 bases). The CDR3 sequence is 15 residues long. V was cut by 3 bases and J by 1 base, with 10 bases left in between. Germline V gene data show CDR1 as LNHDA and CDR2 as SQIVND (reference sequence). The CDR3 loop reads CASSIVRVSNQPQHF. The CDR3 DNA is TGTGCCAGTAGTATTGTCAGGGTGAGCAATCAGCCCCAGCATTTT.

The chain employs TRBV30 and TRBJ1-6; 7 bases match TRBD1. The CDR3 is 14 amino acids. Looked up from germline, CDR1 is GTSNPN and CDR2 is SVGIG (reference sequence). V was pared by 3 bases and J by 4 bases, with 3 bases of the junction left unmatched. For the CDR3, the DNA is TGTGCCTGGAGGACAGGGCCGTATAATTCACCCCTCCACTTT. Amino acids: CAWRTGPYNSPLHF.

CDR3 nucleotides: TGTGCCAGCAGCTTAGGCAGGGGAAACACTGAAGCTTTCTTT. The encoded protein is CASSLGRGNTEAFF. The J gene is TRBJ1-1, the V gene TRBV11-3; D may be TRBD1 (6 bases). V lost 1 base and J 2 bases, leaving 8 bases between the germline ends. This CDR3 has 14 residues. CDR1 is SGHNT, CDR2 YENEEA, per germline.

This clone appeared once. This chain connects TRBV25-1 to TRBJ1-2, with 7 positions matching TRBD1. Trimming removed 4 bases from V and 7 bases from J; junction bases left unmatched: 6. The germline gives CDR1 MGHDK, CDR2 SYGVNS. This CDR3 is 13 amino acids long. CDR3 protein: CASSVRGTGGYTF. The CDR3 bases are TGTGCCAGCAGTGTCAGGGGGACCGGTGGCTACACCTTC.

The chain joins TRBV5-6 to TRBJ2-5, with D possibly being TRBD2 (6 bases). Germline V gene lookup returns CDR1 SGHDT and CDR2 YYEEEE. Trimming removed 0 bases from V and 0 bases from J, with 9 bases in between. This CDR3 contains 15 residues. The CDR3 nucleotides read TGTGCCAGCAGCTTGGTTAGCGGTAACCAAGAGACCCAGTACTTC. This translates into CASSLVSGNQETQYF.

V and J are TRBV6-5 and TRBJ1-1; TRBD1 is a possible D gene (5 bases). The V gene lost 5 bases and the J gene lost 5 bases, with 15 bases spanning the gap. The germline gives CDR1 MNHEY, CDR2 SVGAGI. The CDR3 extends over 14 amino acids. CDR3 nucleotide sequence: TGTGCCAGCAGTCCCCTTATCGGGGGGACTGAAGCTTTCTTT. Protein product: CASSPLIGGTEAFF.

The rearrangement joins TRBV27 to TRBJ2-3; TRBD2 matches at 8 bases. CDR1 and CDR2 (germline): MNHEY, SMNVEV (reference sequence). J was trimmed by 0 bases and V by 1 base; bases with no gene match: 12. This CDR3 has 19 residues. The CDR3 loop is CASSLWAASGQSSTDTQYF. The CDR3 DNA reads as TGTGCCAGCAGTTTATGGGCGGCTAGCGGGCAGTCTAGCACAGATACGCAGTATTTT.

A few counts support this clone. J is TRBJ1-1 and V is TRBV19; D gene ambiguous. The length of the CDR3 is 14 residues. V lost 3 bases to trimming and J lost 1 base, with 9 bases between them. The germline gives CDR1 LNHDA, CDR2 SQIVND (reference sequence). The CDR3 region is CASSINTGNTEAFF. The DNA for the CDR3 is TGTGCCAGTAGTATCAACACGGGGAACACTGAAGCTTTCTTT.

The chain uses TRBV27 and TRBJ1-1; D remains ambiguous. The length of the CDR3 is 13 residues. V shed 4 bases and J shed 0 bases, with 6 bases lying between them. Germline lookup yields CDR1 MNHEY and CDR2 SMNVEV (reference sequence). The CDR3 region is CASSSSMNTEAFF. For the CDR3, the DNA is TGTGCCAGCAGTTCATCCATGAACACTGAAGCTTTCTTT.

The gene calls are TRBV27 and TRBJ1-4, with D maybe TRBD1 (6 bases). Germline CDR1 is MNHEY and CDR2 is SMNVEV (reference sequence). This CDR3 has 14 residues. Trimming pared 7 bases from V and 3 bases from J, leaving 12 bases between. The CDR3: CASKEGGPNEKLFF. Here the CDR3 DNA reads TGTGCCAGCAAAGAAGGGGGACCTAATGAAAAACTGTTTTTT.

The J gene is TRBJ2-7, the V gene TRBV21-1; the table names TRBD1, a call not compared with the DNA. TRBV21-1 constitutes a pseudogene. CDR3 length: 17 residues. CDR3 DNA sequence: TGTGCCAGCAGCCTTCTTTACCGGGACAGGGGACCCTACGAGCAGTACTTC. The encoded protein is CASSLLYRDRGPYEQYF.

The chain carries TRBV30 and TRBJ2-5, with 7 bases matching TRBD2. The J call is uncertain, as TRBJ2-7 better fits the DNA end. In germline, CDR1 is GTSNPN, CDR2 SVGIG (reference sequence). CDR3 length equals 13 residues. The CDR3 region is CAWDRDYLYEQYF. As DNA, the CDR3 is TGTGCCTGGGACCGGGACTACCTCTACGAGCAGTACTTC.

In this sample, this clone turned up a few times. The CDR3 sequence is CASSVGLAGVSYEQYF. DNA for the CDR3: TGTGCCAGCAGCGTAGGACTAGCGGGAGTCTCCTACGAGCAGTACTTC. The J gene is TRBJ2-5, the V gene TRBV9, with 12 bases fitting TRBD2. With the DNA end fitting TRBJ2-7 better, the J assignment may be wrong. The CDR3 is made up of 16 amino acids. From germline, CDR1 is SGDLS and CDR2 YYNGEE.

The V and J genes are TRBV6-6 and TRBJ1-2; no reliable D call. The germline gives CDR1 MNHNY, CDR2 SVGAGI (reference sequence). Trimming removed 11 bases at V and 3 bases at J, with 25 bases between. The CDR3 has 16 residues. CDR3 residues: CAGSHLGLPLDYGYTF. The CDR3 bases are TGTGCCGGCTCCCACCTGGGCCTGCCATTGGACTATGGCTACACCTTC.

V usage is TRBV9 and J usage is TRBJ2-7, with TRBD1 matching over 7 bases. This CDR3 contains 14 residues. Germline CDR1 is SGDLS and CDR2 is YYNGEE. Trimming removed 4 bases from V and 2 bases from J; junction bases left unmatched: 6. CDR3 protein: CASSTGTDPYEQYF. DNA of the CDR3: TGTGCCAGCAGCACCGGGACAGATCCCTACGAGCAGTACTTC.

The genes are TRBV15 and TRBJ1-6; 8 bases are shared with TRBD1. Germline V gene lookup returns CDR1 LNHNV and CDR2 YYDKDF (reference sequence). The CDR3 runs 15 residues. J was trimmed by 6 bases and V by 9 bases; bases with no gene match: 10. For the CDR3, the DNA is TGTGCCACAGGAAGGAGGGACAGGAGTAATTCACCCCTCCACTTT. Translation gives CATGRRDRSNSPLHF.

The sample holds one count of this clone. V gene TRBV19 combines with J gene TRBJ2-3; TRBD1 matches 10 bases. V was clipped by 6 bases and J by 4 bases; unmatched bases: 4. Germline CDR1 reads LNHDA; CDR2 reads SQIVND (reference sequence). The CDR3 has 14 residues. CDR3 bases: TGTGCCAGTAGGACAGGGGGCAAATCAGATACGCAGTATTTT. It encodes CASRTGGKSDTQYF.

This chain connects TRBV15 to TRBJ2-3; no clear D gene. V lost 0 bases to trimming and J lost 4 bases, with 8 bases between them. The CDR3 length is 14 residues. Germline V gives CDR1 LNHNV, CDR2 YYDKDF (reference sequence). The CDR3 bases are TGTGCCACCAGCAGAGATACAGTCTCAGATACGCAGTATTTT. Translated: CATSRDTVSDTQYF.

This chain uses TRBV6-1 with TRBJ1-1; maybe TRBD1 (6 bases). The CDR3 has 14 residues. With 6 bases removed from V and 3 bases from J, the gap between germline ends came to 14 bases. Per the germline V gene, CDR1 is MNHNS and CDR2 is SASEGT. The CDR3 protein is CASSFLGGDTEAFF. CDR3 nucleotide sequence: TGTGCCAGCAGCTTCCTAGGGGGGGACACTGAAGCTTTCTTT.